A selection of T cell receptor beta chains follows, all from one sample in a study of CD8+CD57+ T cells in acquired aplastic anemia. TCRdb passed the reads through MiXCR, listing each CDR3 protein once. The sample records 200,000 or so distinct CDR3 sequences, around three fifths being singletons. The specimen was sorted CD4+, CD8+, or CD8+CD57+ T cells (not recorded which) from PBMCs. Receptors were obtained from a human donor with aplastic anemia. Both conserved end residues are part of each CDR3. Each record gives: V gene, clone size, D gene, J gene, CDR3 DNA, CDR3 protein. The D gene is left open where the match is weak. Size is omitted from some rows. Given values are once, few, many or a class for expanded clones.

v_gene: TRBV7-6; abundance: few; d_gene: .; j_gene: TRBJ1-4; CDR3nt: TGTGCCAGCAGCTTAGGCGGTGAAAAACTGTTTTTT; CDR3aa: CASSLGGEKLFF
v_gene: TRBV5-4; abundance: .; d_gene: .; j_gene: TRBJ1-5; CDR3nt: TGTGCCAGCAGTCGCGGGGGTTCGGGTCAGCCCCAGCATTTT; CDR3aa: CASSRGGSGQPQHF
v_gene: TRBV20-1; abundance: .; d_gene: .; j_gene: TRBJ1-1; CDR3nt: TGCAGTGCTACTGGACAGCTGAACACTGAAGCTTTCTTT; CDR3aa: CSATGQLNTEAFF
v_gene: TRBV20-1; abundance: .; d_gene: TRBD1; j_gene: TRBJ1-4; CDR3nt: TGCAGTGCTACCCAGATGGCAGGGGGCCAGGAAAAACTGTTTTTT; CDR3aa: CSATQMAGGQEKLFF
v_gene: TRBV24-1; abundance: .; d_gene: .; j_gene: TRBJ2-5; CDR3nt: TGTGCCACCGGGGTAAACCAGGGGGGGGAGCAGTACTTC; CDR3aa: CATGVNQGGEQYF
v_gene: TRBV20-1; abundance: .; d_gene: .; j_gene: TRBJ1-2; CDR3nt: TGCAGTGCTAGAGACTCCGGCCGACTAAACTATGGCTACACCTTC; CDR3aa: CSARDSGRLNYGYTF
v_gene: TRBV20-1; abundance: .; d_gene: TRBD2; j_gene: TRBJ2-5; CDR3nt: TGCAGTGCTAGAGATGGGGGGGACCCCACCGAGACCCAGTACTTC; CDR3aa: CSARDGGDPTETQYF
v_gene: TRBV12-5; abundance: .; d_gene: .; j_gene: TRBJ1-2; CDR3nt: TGTGCCAGCAGTTCGAGGGGGTATGGCTACACCTTC; CDR3aa: CASSSRGYGYTF
v_gene: TRBV15; abundance: .; d_gene: .; j_gene: TRBJ1-2; CDR3nt: TGTGCCACCAGCAGAGAAGCAACCAATGGCTACACCTTC; CDR3aa: CATSREATNGYTF
v_gene: TRBV7-9; abundance: .; d_gene: .; j_gene: TRBJ2-1; CDR3nt: TGTGCCAGCAGCTTAGTCGGTTTTGGCAATGAGCAGTTCTTC; CDR3aa: CASSLVGFGNEQFF
v_gene: TRBV5-4; abundance: .; d_gene: .; j_gene: TRBJ1-6; CDR3nt: TGTGCCAGCAGCTCCGACCCGGTTTCACCCCTCCACTTT; CDR3aa: CASSSDPVSPLHF
v_gene: TRBV7-9; abundance: few; d_gene: .; j_gene: TRBJ2-7; CDR3nt: TGTGCCACCCCGGTATACGAGCAGTACTTC; CDR3aa: CATPVYEQYF
v_gene: TRBV24-1; abundance: .; d_gene: .; j_gene: TRBJ2-7; CDR3nt: TGTGCCACCAGTGATATTACTCGAGACGAGCAGTACTTC; CDR3aa: CATSDITRDEQYF
v_gene: TRBV5-8; abundance: .; d_gene: .; j_gene: TRBJ1-6; CDR3nt: TGTGCCAGCAGCTGGCGGAAAGGAACGCCCCTCCACTTT; CDR3aa: CASSWRKGTPLHF
v_gene: TRBV20-1; abundance: .; d_gene: .; j_gene: TRBJ2-7; CDR3nt: TGCAGTGCTAGGACAGGAGCCCTCTACGAGCAGTACTTC; CDR3aa: CSARTGALYEQYF
v_gene: TRBV2; abundance: .; d_gene: .; j_gene: TRBJ1-3; CDR3nt: TGTGCCAGCAGTGGCCTAGGGGACTCTGGAAACACCATATATTTT; CDR3aa: CASSGLGDSGNTIYF
v_gene: TRBV29-1; abundance: .; d_gene: TRBD1; j_gene: TRBJ1-2; CDR3nt: TGCAGCGTTGTATCCAGACAGGGTTCGTCGCGGTTGGGGAGCTACACCTTC; CDR3aa: CSVVSRQGSSRLGSYTF
v_gene: TRBV7-7; abundance: .; d_gene: TRBD2; j_gene: TRBJ2-3; CDR3nt: TGTGCTAGCAGCTCTGCCGGGACTAGCGGGGCAAGGCCAGATACGCAGTATTTT; CDR3aa: CASSSAGTSGARPDTQYF
v_gene: TRBV7-9; abundance: .; d_gene: .; j_gene: TRBJ1-1; CDR3nt: TGTGCCAGCAAAGGCGGGGACACTGAAGCTTTCTTT; CDR3aa: CASKGGDTEAFF
v_gene: TRBV28; abundance: many; d_gene: .; j_gene: TRBJ2-7; CDR3nt: TGTGCCAGCAGACTCGTCGGGGGAGGGGGCCGTTACGAGCAGTACTTC; CDR3aa: CASRLVGGGGRYEQYF
v_gene: TRBV7-2; abundance: .; d_gene: TRBD2; j_gene: TRBJ2-1; CDR3nt: TGTGCCAGCAGCTTATGGGGACTAGCGGAGCAGTTCTTC; CDR3aa: CASSLWGLAEQFF
v_gene: TRBV20-1; abundance: .; d_gene: .; j_gene: TRBJ2-5; CDR3nt: TGCAGTGCTAGGGTGGGGGGAACCCAGTACTTC; CDR3aa: CSARVGGTQYF